The clone carrying this T cell receptor (beta chain) was observed a handful of times. Its antigen is unknown. CDR1 and CDR2 from the germline V gene are SQVTM and ANQGSEA. Trimming removed 0 bases from V and 0 bases from J, with 8 bases in between. CDR3 length equals 14 residues. These data originate in a study of cytomegalovirus exposure and HLA in healthy donors. Overall study results and limits: Exclusion as indistinguishable affected some V segments, including TRBV6-2 and TRBV6-3. V- and J-gene trimming in TCR beta was tied to a missense DCLRE1C variant by an analysis performed later.

PCR amplification relied on 60 Vbeta primers (plus 13 Jbeta primers). Sequencing used immunoSEQ multiplex PCR; TCRdb keeps in-frame clones, though not all of them. In the table there are 100,000 to 150,000 clones, about 75% of which are singletons. The clonotype originates from a man in his sixties in good health and CMV-seropositive. The chain couples TRBV29-1 to TRBJ1-1; D is unresolved. The source material was PBMCs. CDR3: CSVEDPPMNTEAFF. CDR3 sequence (DNA): TGCAGCGTTGAAGACCCCCCCATGAACACTGAAGCTTTCTTT.